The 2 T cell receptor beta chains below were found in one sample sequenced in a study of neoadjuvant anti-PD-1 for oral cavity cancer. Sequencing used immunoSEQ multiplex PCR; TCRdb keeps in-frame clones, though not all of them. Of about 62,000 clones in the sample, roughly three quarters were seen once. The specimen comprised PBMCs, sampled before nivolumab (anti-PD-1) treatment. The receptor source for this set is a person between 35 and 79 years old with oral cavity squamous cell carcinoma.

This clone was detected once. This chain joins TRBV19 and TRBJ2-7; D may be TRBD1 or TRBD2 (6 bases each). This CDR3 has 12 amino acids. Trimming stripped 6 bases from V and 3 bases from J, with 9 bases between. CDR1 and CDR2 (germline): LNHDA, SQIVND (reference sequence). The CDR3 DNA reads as TGTGCCAGTAGCGGGGGCCACTACGAGCAGTACTTC. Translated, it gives CASSGGHYEQYF.

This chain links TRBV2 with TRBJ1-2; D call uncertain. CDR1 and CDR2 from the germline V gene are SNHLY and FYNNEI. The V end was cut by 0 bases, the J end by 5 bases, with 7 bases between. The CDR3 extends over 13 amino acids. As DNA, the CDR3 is TGTGCCAGCAGTGAAGCCCGGGGTTATGGCTACACCTTC. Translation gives CASSEARGYGYTF.